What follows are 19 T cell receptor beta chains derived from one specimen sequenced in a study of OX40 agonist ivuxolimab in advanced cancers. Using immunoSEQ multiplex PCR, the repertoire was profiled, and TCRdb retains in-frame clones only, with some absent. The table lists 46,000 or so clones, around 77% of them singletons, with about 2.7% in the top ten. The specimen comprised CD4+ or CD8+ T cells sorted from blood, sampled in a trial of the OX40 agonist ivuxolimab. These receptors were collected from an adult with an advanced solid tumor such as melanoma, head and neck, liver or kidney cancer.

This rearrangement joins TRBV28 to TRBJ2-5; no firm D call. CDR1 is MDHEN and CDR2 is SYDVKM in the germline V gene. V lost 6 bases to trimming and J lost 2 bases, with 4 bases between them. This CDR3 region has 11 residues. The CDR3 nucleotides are TGTGCCAGCAGAACGCAAGAGACCCAGTACTTC. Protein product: CASRTQETQYF.

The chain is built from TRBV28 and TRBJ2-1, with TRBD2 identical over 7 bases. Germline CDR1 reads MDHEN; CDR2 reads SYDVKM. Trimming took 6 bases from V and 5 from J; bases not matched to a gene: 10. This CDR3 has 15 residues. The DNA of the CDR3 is TGTGCCAGCAGAAGCGGGACCGAAATCAACAATGAGCAGTTCTTC. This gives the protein CASRSGTEINNEQFF.

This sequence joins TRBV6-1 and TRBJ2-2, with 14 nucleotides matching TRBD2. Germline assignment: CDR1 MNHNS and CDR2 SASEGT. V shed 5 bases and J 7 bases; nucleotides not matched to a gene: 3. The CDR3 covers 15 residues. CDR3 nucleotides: TGTGCCAGCAGTAGACTAGCGGGAGGGGTCGGGGAGCTGTTTTTT. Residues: CASSRLAGGVGELFF.

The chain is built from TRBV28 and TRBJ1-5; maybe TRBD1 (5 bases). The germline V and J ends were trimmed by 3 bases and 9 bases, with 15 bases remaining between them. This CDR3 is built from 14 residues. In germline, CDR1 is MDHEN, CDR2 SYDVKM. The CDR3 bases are TGTGCCAGCAGTTTCAGCGGGGGAGCAAGGCCCCAGCATTTT. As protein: CASSFSGGARPQHF.

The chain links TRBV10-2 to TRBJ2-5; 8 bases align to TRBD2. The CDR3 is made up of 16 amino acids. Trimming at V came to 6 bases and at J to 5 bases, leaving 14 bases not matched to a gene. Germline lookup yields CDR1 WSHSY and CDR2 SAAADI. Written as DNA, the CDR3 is TGCGCCAGCAGCGAGGACTTCCCCGGGAGGGGGGAGACCCAGTACTTC. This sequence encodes CASSEDFPGRGETQYF.

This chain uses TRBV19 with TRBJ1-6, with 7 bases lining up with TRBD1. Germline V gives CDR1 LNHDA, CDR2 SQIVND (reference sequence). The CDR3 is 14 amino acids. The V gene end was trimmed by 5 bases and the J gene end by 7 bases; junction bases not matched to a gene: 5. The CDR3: CASSAQGGNSPLHF. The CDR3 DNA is TGTGCCAGTAGTGCCCAGGGGGGCAATTCACCCCTCCACTTT.

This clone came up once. CDR3 loop: CASSRPMGRGATYEQYF. In DNA form, the CDR3 reads TGTGCCAGCAGCCGCCCCATGGGTCGAGGGGCTACCTACGAGCAGTACTTC. The chain combines TRBV7-2 with TRBJ2-7; D tentatively fits TRBD1 or TRBD2 (5 bases each). Trimming removed 5 bases from V and 2 bases from J, with 22 bases in between. This CDR3 has 17 amino acids. Per the germline V gene, CDR1 is SGHTA and CDR2 is FQGNSA.

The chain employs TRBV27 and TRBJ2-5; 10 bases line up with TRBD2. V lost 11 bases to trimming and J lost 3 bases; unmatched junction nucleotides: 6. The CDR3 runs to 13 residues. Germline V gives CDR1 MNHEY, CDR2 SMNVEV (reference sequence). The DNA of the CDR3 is TGTGCCGGCAAAGGACTAGCGGAAGAGACCCAGTACTTC. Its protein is CAGKGLAEETQYF.

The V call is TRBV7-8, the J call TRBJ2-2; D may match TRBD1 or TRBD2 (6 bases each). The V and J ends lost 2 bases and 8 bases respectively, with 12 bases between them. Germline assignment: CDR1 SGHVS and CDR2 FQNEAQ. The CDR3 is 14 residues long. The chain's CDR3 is CASSLLGGQGELFF. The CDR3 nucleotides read TGTGCCAGCAGCTTACTTGGGGGGCAGGGGGAGCTGTTTTTT.

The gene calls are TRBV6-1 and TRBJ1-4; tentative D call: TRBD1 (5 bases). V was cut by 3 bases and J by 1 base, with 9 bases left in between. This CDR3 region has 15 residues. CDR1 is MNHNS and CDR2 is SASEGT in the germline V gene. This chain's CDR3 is CASSDRGETNEKLFF. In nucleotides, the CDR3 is TGTGCCAGCAGTGATCGAGGGGAAACTAATGAAAAACTGTTTTTT.

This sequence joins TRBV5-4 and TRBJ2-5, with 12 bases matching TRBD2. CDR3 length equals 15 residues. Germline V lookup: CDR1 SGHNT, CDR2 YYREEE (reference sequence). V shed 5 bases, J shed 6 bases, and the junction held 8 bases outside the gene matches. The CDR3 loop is CASSLRTSGKQTQYF. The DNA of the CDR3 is TGTGCCAGCAGTTTACGGACTAGCGGGAAACAGACCCAGTACTTC.

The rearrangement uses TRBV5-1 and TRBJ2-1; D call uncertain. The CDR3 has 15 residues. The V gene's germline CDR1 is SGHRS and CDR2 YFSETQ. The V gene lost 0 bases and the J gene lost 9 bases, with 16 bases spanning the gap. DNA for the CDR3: TGCGCCAGCAGCTTGGAGGATAGCTTGGGTGGTGAGCAGTTCTTC. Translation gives CASSLEDSLGGEQFF.

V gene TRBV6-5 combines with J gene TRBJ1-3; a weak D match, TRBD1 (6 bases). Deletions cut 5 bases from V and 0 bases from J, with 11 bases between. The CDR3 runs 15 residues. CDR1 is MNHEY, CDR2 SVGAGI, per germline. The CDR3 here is CASSGQSTSGNTIYF. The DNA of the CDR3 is TGTGCCAGCAGTGGACAGTCTACCTCTGGAAACACCATATATTTT.

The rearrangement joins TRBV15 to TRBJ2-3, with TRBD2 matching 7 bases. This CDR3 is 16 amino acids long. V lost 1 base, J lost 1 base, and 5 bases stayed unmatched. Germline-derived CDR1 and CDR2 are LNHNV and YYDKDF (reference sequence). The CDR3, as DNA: TGTGCCACCAGCAGAGGAACTAGCGCGGGCACAGATACGCAGTATTTT. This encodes CATSRGTSAGTDTQYF.

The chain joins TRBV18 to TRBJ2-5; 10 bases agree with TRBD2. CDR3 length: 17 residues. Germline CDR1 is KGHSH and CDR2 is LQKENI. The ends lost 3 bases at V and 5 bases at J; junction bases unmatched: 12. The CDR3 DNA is TGTGCCAGCTCACCCCCTCTCCGAGCGGGAGGGTTCGAGACCCAGTACTTC. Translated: CASSPPLRAGGFETQYF.

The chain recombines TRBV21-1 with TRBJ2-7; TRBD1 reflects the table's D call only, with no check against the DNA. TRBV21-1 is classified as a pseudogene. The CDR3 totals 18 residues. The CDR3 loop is CASSKALGQALNLYEQYF. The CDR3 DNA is TGTGCCAGCAGCAAAGCGCTGGGACAGGCCCTCAATCTTTACGAGCAGTACTTC.

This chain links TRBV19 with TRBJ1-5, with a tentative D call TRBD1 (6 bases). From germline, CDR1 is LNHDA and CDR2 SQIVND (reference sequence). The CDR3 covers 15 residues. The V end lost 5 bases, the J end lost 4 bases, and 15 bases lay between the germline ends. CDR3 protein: CASSASQGRNQPQHF. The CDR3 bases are TGTGCCAGTAGTGCCAGTCAGGGGCGTAATCAGCCCCAGCATTTT.

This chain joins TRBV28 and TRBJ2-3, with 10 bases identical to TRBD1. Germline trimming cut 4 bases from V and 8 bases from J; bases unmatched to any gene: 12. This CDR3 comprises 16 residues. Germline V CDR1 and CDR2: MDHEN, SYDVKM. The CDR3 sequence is CASSSRTGRTGGTQYF. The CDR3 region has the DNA TGTGCCAGCAGTTCTCGGACTGGGAGGACAGGGGGTACGCAGTATTTT.

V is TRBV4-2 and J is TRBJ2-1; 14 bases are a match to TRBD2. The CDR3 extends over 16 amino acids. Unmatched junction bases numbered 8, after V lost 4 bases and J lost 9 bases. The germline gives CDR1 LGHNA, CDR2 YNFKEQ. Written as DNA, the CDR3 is TGTGCCAGCAGCCGAGGGGGACTAGCGGGAGAAGGTGAGCAGTTCTTC. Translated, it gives CASSRGGLAGEGEQFF.